What follows describes a single TCR beta chain. As to time point: peripheral blood 6 weeks after treatment start. Germline trimming cut 7 bases from V and 5 bases from J; bases unmatched to any gene: 23. CDR1 and CDR2 from the germline V gene are MGHRA and YSYEKL. There are 19 residues in the CDR3. These data come from a study of PD-L1 blockade in urothelial cancer. Study in general: Analyses were performed on blood at 3 weeks after treatment start (the second dose) and at 6 weeks. A median of approximately 150,000 T cells was found in the blood samples.

Each PCR reaction had synthetic TCR analog templates spiked into it. Libraries were prepared by immunoSEQ multiplex PCR; TCRdb keeps only in-frame clonotypes and omits some of them. The top ten clones hold about 10% of a sample with 50,000 or so clones, around 86% of them seen once. This rearrangement joins TRBV4-1 to TRBJ2-7, with 10 bases fitting TRBD1. The clonotype originates from a man in his sixties with urothelial cancer. The sample here was PBMCs, taken around atezolizumab (anti-PD-L1) treatment. CDR3 loop: CASTRTGQGSSTNRNEQYF. The CDR3 bases are TGCGCCAGCACCCGAACGGGACAGGGGAGTAGTACGAATCGGAACGAGCAGTACTTC.